The next 7 T cell receptor beta chains were all read from a single sample in a study of T cells after yellow fever vaccination. TCRdb processed the 5' RACE reads anew with MiXCR; each CDR3 protein has one entry. The table records about 580,000 distinct CDR3 sequences, 17% of them present only once. Source: PBMCs, taken about 5 days after the first yellow fever vaccination. The receptor source for this set is a man between 18 and 29 years old who received the YFV17D yellow fever vaccine.

This clonotype was counted between two and nine times. The gene calls are TRBV6-5 and TRBJ2-1; TRBD2 matches 11 bases. Germline V CDR1 and CDR2: MNHEY, SVGAGI. Losses at the gene ends were 0 bases for V and 6 bases for J; bases not matched to a gene: 4. The CDR3 contains 16 residues. The CDR3 nucleotides are TGTGCCAGCAGTTACTCGGGGACTAGCGGTGGCAATGAGCAGTTCTTC. Translating it yields CASSYSGTSGGNEQFF.

The rearrangement links TRBV7-8 to TRBJ2-7; no clear D. The CDR3 runs to 12 residues. V dropped 5 bases and J dropped 3 bases, with 8 bases sitting between them. Per germline, CDR1 SGHVS and CDR2 FQNEAQ. The CDR3 DNA sequence: TGTGCCAGCAGCCCCAGCCTCTACGAGCAGTACTTC. Protein sequence: CASSPSLYEQYF.

This clonotype was detected once. The genes are TRBV12-3 or TRBV12-4 and TRBJ2-1; D ambiguous. The CDR3 runs to 14 residues. The V gene lost 4 bases and the J gene lost 4 bases, with 11 bases spanning the gap. The DNA of the CDR3 is TGTGCCAGCAGTTCTTTCCGGCGGTACAATGAGCAGTTCTTC. Translated, it gives CASSSFRRYNEQFF.

CDR3 region: CASSLAQLRGELFF. The CDR3 DNA is TGCGCCAGCAGCTTGGCACAGTTGAGGGGGGAGCTGTTTTTT. The chain couples TRBV5-1 to TRBJ2-2; D call uncertain. CDR1 and CDR2 (germline): SGHRS, YFSETQ. This CDR3 comprises 14 residues. Between the trimmed V and J ends, which lost 0 bases and 8 bases, there was a span of 11 bases.

This clonotype came up a few times. This sequence joins TRBV7-9 and TRBJ2-7; D is possibly TRBD1 (6 bases). Deletions cut 5 bases from V and 5 bases from J, with 16 bases between. CDR1 and CDR2 (germline): SEHNR, FQNEAQ (reference sequence). This CDR3 spans 14 amino acids. The CDR3 DNA reads TGTGCCAGCAGCGTGGTGAACAGGGTCAACGAGCAGTACGTC. Translation: CASSVVNRVNEQYV.

The table lists this clonotype with a few counts. The chain employs TRBV2 and TRBJ2-1, with TRBD2 identical over 13 bases. Trimming removed 5 bases from V and 2 bases from J; junction bases left unmatched: 3. Germline V gene sequence: CDR1 SNHLY, CDR2 FYNNEI. This CDR3 has 16 amino acids. Here the CDR3 reads CASSLTSGGTYNEQFF. The CDR3 DNA is TGTGCCAGCAGTTTGACTAGCGGGGGGACCTACAATGAGCAGTTCTTC.

This clonotype was detected only a few times. This chain links TRBV12-3 or TRBV12-4 with TRBJ1-6; D is ambiguous. The CDR3 extends over 16 amino acids. V was trimmed by 3 bases and J by 6 bases, leaving 15 bases between them. In DNA, the CDR3 is TGTGCCAGCAGTTTCGGGGAACCCGCCATTAATTCACCCCTCCACTTT. Amino acid sequence: CASSFGEPAINSPLHF.